These 26 T cell receptor beta chains originate from one sample sequenced in a study of blood T cell repertoires in COVID-19. Repertoires were generated with immunoSEQ multiplex PCR, while TCRdb's copy carries only in-frame clones and drops some. Among tens of thousands of clones listed, 88% were seen once. The sequenced material came from peripheral blood. Receptors originate from a human donor in a cohort sampled during active COVID-19.

The chain couples TRBV2 to TRBJ1-5; a weak D match, TRBD1 (5 bases). The CDR3 length is 17 residues. Trimming left V 5 bases short and J 2 bases short, with 19 bases between. Germline V gives CDR1 SNHLY, CDR2 FYNNEI. As DNA, the CDR3 is TGTGCCAGCAGTTTTACCCAAGGAACAGGAGGCAATCAGCCCCAGCATTTT. Protein product: CASSFTQGTGGNQPQHF.

The chain couples TRBV9 to TRBJ2-2; D is unclear. The V end was cut by 4 bases, the J end by 4 bases, with 5 bases between. CDR1 is SGDLS, CDR2 YYNGEE, per germline. The CDR3 consists of 12 residues. CDR3 bases: TGTGCCAGCAGCACAGTCACCGGGGAGCTGTTTTTT. Its translation: CASSTVTGELFF.

V gene TRBV6-5 combines with J gene TRBJ2-3; D is uncertain. V was pared by 6 bases and J by 0 bases, with 10 bases between. Per the germline V gene, CDR1 is MNHEY and CDR2 is SVGAGI. This CDR3 is 14 amino acids long. This chain's CDR3 is CASRSTTSTDTQYF. In DNA, the CDR3 is TGTGCCAGCAGATCAACTACTAGCACAGATACGCAGTATTTT.

The rearrangement joins TRBV24-1 to TRBJ2-1, with 10 nucleotides matching TRBD2. This CDR3 contains 15 residues. Germline V gene lookup returns CDR1 KGHDR and CDR2 SFDVKD. V trimming: 5 bases; J trimming: 6 bases; junction bases outside the gene matches: 6. The CDR3 DNA sequence: TGTGCCACCAGTGGGTCAGCGGGAGGGTTCAATGAGCAGTTCTTC. Its translation is CATSGSAGGFNEQFF.

The gene calls are TRBV6-2 or TRBV6-3 and TRBJ2-5; D might be TRBD2 (6 bases). This CDR3 spans 15 amino acids. Trimming pared 4 bases from V and 2 bases from J, leaving 14 bases between. In germline, CDR1 is MNHEY, CDR2 SVGEGT. CDR3: CASSLWRAGQETQYF. In nucleotides, the CDR3 is TGTGCCAGCAGTTTATGGAGGGCGGGTCAAGAGACCCAGTACTTC.

The genes are TRBV6-6 and TRBJ2-1, with D tentatively TRBD2 (5 bases). Germline V gives CDR1 MNHNY, CDR2 SVGAGI (reference sequence). This CDR3 region has 12 residues. V was cut by 6 bases and J by 9 bases, with 12 bases left in between. The CDR3 sequence is CASRDGVAEQFF. The CDR3, as DNA: TGTGCCAGCAGAGACGGGGTAGCTGAGCAGTTCTTC.

The V gene is TRBV19, the J gene TRBJ2-2; D not certain. In germline, CDR1 is LNHDA, CDR2 SQIVND (reference sequence). The germline V and J ends were trimmed by 4 bases and 3 bases, with 12 bases remaining between them. This CDR3 is 15 amino acids long. This chain's CDR3 is CASSKTGTHTGELFF. The CDR3 nucleotides read TGTGCCAGTAGTAAGACGGGTACCCACACCGGGGAGCTGTTTTTT.

V is TRBV18 and J is TRBJ2-7, with a possible D match to TRBD1 (6 bases). The CDR3 is 13 residues long. V lost 2 bases and J 6 bases, leaving 11 bases between the germline ends. Germline V CDR1 and CDR2: KGHSH, LQKENI. The CDR3 bases are TGTGCCAGCTCACCAGGTCCCAGGGGCGAGCAGTACTTC. Protein sequence: CASSPGPRGEQYF.

The V gene is TRBV11-2, the J gene TRBJ1-6, with TRBD1 identical over 7 bases. There are 12 residues in the CDR3. CDR1 and CDR2 (germline): SGHAT, FQNNGV. V dropped 5 bases and J dropped 13; count of bases not matched to a gene: 5. CDR3 amino acids: CASSPRQGPLHF. The CDR3 bases are TGTGCCAGCAGCCCCCGACAGGGCCCCCTCCACTTT.

The V gene is TRBV27, the J gene TRBJ2-2; D is possibly TRBD1 (5 bases). V gave up 6 bases and J gave up 5 bases, with 10 bases separating them. This CDR3 is built from 13 residues. In germline, CDR1 is MNHEY, CDR2 SMNVEV (reference sequence). The CDR3, as DNA: TGTGCCAGCAGGAAGCAGGGAACCGGGGAGCTGTTTTTT. Translation gives CASRKQGTGELFF.

The chain is built from TRBV9 and TRBJ2-7, with 9 bases matching TRBD2. Trimming cost V 0 bases and J 3 bases; bases outside gene matches: 13. The CDR3 length is 18 residues. Germline V gene lookup returns CDR1 SGDLS and CDR2 YYNGEE. This CDR3 reads CASSVAPGGGGRDYEQYF. Here the CDR3 DNA reads TGTGCCAGCAGCGTAGCCCCCGGGGGGGGCGGGAGGGACTACGAGCAGTACTTC. Drawing the rest from reference TRBV9 and TRBJ2-7, the complete variable domain is DSGVTQTPKHLITATGQRVTLRCSPRSGDLSVYWYQQSLDQGLQFLIQYYNGEERAKGNILERFSAQQFPDLHSELNLSSLELGDSALYFCASSVAPGGGGRDYEQYFGPGTRLTVT.

The J gene is TRBJ1-2, the V gene TRBV19, with TRBD1 identical over 8 bases. The CDR3 runs to 16 residues. CDR1 is LNHDA, CDR2 SQIVND, per germline (reference sequence). Germline trimming cut 5 bases from V and 7 bases from J; bases unmatched to any gene: 15. The DNA for the CDR3 is TGTGCCAGTAGTGCGGGGACAGGCGGCGCGAATGGTGGCTACACCTTC. This gives the protein CASSAGTGGANGGYTF.

This rearrangement joins TRBV9 to TRBJ2-2; 11 bases fit TRBD2. The V gene's germline CDR1 is SGDLS and CDR2 YYNGEE. Losses at the gene ends were 0 bases for V and 6 bases for J; bases not matched to a gene: 4. The CDR3 is 16 residues long. Here the CDR3 DNA reads TGTGCCAGCAGCGTAGTTAGCGGGGGGGCCGCCGGGGAGCTGTTTTTT. Amino acid sequence: CASSVVSGGAAGELFF.

V gene TRBV29-1 combines with J gene TRBJ2-5; no clear D. Looked up from germline, CDR1 is SQVTM and CDR2 is ANQGSEA. The CDR3 length is 12 residues. V was shortened by 4 bases and J by 4 bases, with 10 bases between the two germline ends. CDR3 nucleotide sequence: TGCAGCGTTGCGAGCGAGGCAGAGACCCAGTACTTC. It codes for CSVASEAETQYF.

The gene calls are TRBV11-2 and TRBJ2-3, with TRBD2 matching 9 bases. This CDR3 comprises 16 residues. CDR1 SGHAT and CDR2 FQNNGV come from the germline V gene. V gave up 6 bases and J gave up 8 bases; unmatched junction bases: 15. CDR3 nucleotide sequence: TGTGCCAGCAGTCCTACTAGCGGGTCCTTGCAGGGTACGCAGTATTTT. Its translation: CASSPTSGSLQGTQYF. Complete variable domain (other parts from reference TRBV11-2 and TRBJ2-3): EAGVAQSPRYKIIEKRQSVAFWCNPISGHATLYWYQQILGQGPKLLIQFQNNGVVDDSQLPKDRFSAERLKGVDSTLKIQPAKLEDSAVYLCASSPTSGSLQGTQYFGPGTRLTVL.

The rearrangement links TRBV29-1 to TRBJ2-1; a weak D match, TRBD2 (5 bases). Germline V gene data show CDR1 as SQVTM and CDR2 as ANQGSEA. There are 14 residues in the CDR3. Between the trimmed V and J ends, which lost 4 bases and 9 bases, there was a span of 19 bases. In DNA, the CDR3 is TGCAGCGTTGGAAGTAGCGTGGGTGAAGCTGAGCAGTTCTTC. It yields the protein CSVGSSVGEAEQFF.

In this sample, this clone turned up a few times. The genes are TRBV28 and TRBJ1-5; D is undetermined. This CDR3 is built from 12 residues. Germline assignment: CDR1 MDHEN and CDR2 SYDVKM. Trimming left V 6 bases short and J 6 bases short, with 9 bases between. The CDR3 is CASSPSSQPQHF. The DNA of the CDR3 is TGTGCCAGCAGCCCCTCTTCTCAGCCCCAGCATTTT.

The chain joins TRBV7-9 to TRBJ2-5; TRBD1 agrees at 7 bases. Unmatched junction bases numbered 3, after V lost 3 bases and J lost 5 bases. Per germline, CDR1 SEHNR and CDR2 FQNEAQ (reference sequence). This CDR3 region has 13 residues. This chain's CDR3 is CASSFGTAETQYF. CDR3 DNA: TGTGCCAGCAGCTTTGGGACAGCGGAGACCCAGTACTTC. The entire variable domain, with the rest obtained from reference TRBV7-9 and TRBJ2-5, is as follows: DTGVSQNPRHKITKRGQNVTFRCDPISEHNRLYWYRQTLGQGPEFLTYFQNEAQLEKSRLLSDRFSAERPKGSFSTLEIQRTEQGDSAMYLCASSFGTAETQYFGPGTRLLVL.

The chain uses TRBV15 and TRBJ1-2, with D perhaps matching TRBD1 (5 bases). V lost 0 bases and J lost 2, with 7 bases in between. CDR3 length: 14 residues. Germline CDR1 is LNHNV and CDR2 is YYDKDF (reference sequence). The CDR3 nucleotides are TGTGCCACCAGCAGAGATCAGGGAAACTATGGCTACACCTTC. Translating gives CATSRDQGNYGYTF.

J is TRBJ1-2 and V is TRBV21-1; the listed D gene, TRBD1, was not tested against the DNA. TRBV21-1 is a pseudogene. The CDR3 consists of 16 residues. CDR3 in amino acids: CASSKEGDRGSHGYTF. The CDR3 bases are TGTGCCAGCAGCAAAGAAGGAGACAGGGGGTCCCATGGCTACACCTTC.

The J gene is TRBJ1-1, the V gene TRBV9; tentative D call: TRBD1 (5 bases). The CDR3 sequence is 13 residues long. Germline V gene data show CDR1 as SGDLS and CDR2 as YYNGEE. The V end was cut by 0 bases, the J end by 6 bases, with 9 bases between. DNA for the CDR3: TGTGCCAGCAGCGTAGAAGGACACGCTGAAGCTTTCTTT. Protein sequence: CASSVEGHAEAFF.

The chain has TRBV3-1 (or the pseudogene TRBV3-2) and TRBJ2-1; D unresolved. CDR3 size: 12 residues. With 3 bases removed from V and 5 bases from J, the gap between germline ends came to 5 bases. The germline V gene has CDR1 LGHDT and CDR2 YNNKEL (reference sequence). CDR3 region: CASSQRHNEQFF. CDR3 DNA sequence: TGTGCCAGCAGCCAGAGGCACAATGAGCAGTTCTTC.

V is TRBV18 and J is TRBJ1-6, with no clear D. V was clipped by 0 bases and J by 8 bases, with 5 bases between them. Germline CDR1 KGHSH, CDR2 LQKENI. CDR3 length: 13 amino acids. CDR3 in DNA: TGTGCCAGCTCACCACCGTGGCATTCACCCCTCCACTTT. Protein: CASSPPWHSPLHF.

V is TRBV28 and J is TRBJ2-2, with a tentative D call TRBD2 (5 bases). The CDR3 has 16 residues. Trimming took off 7 bases at V and 0 bases at J, with 15 bases between the two ends. The V gene's germline CDR1 is MDHEN and CDR2 SYDVKM. Here the CDR3 reads CASIGGTFANTGELFF. As DNA, the CDR3 is TGTGCCAGCATAGGAGGAACGTTCGCGAACACCGGGGAGCTGTTTTTT.

This chain links TRBV21-1 with TRBJ2-7; TRBD2, the table's D call, lacks a check against the DNA. TRBV21-1 is deemed a pseudogene. This CDR3 comprises 19 residues. The CDR3 DNA reads TGTGCCAGCAGCAAACGGTTTTCGACTAGCGGGAGCGCTGACTACGAGCAGTACTTC. Its protein product is CASSKRFSTSGSADYEQYF.

V is TRBV11-2 and J is TRBJ1-1; TRBD1 might be the D (5 bases). Per germline, CDR1 SGHAT and CDR2 FQNNGV. Trimming pared 1 base from V and 3 bases from J, leaving 9 bases between. The CDR3 spans 14 residues. This CDR3 reads CASSLVGGDTEAFF. The CDR3 bases are TGTGCCAGCAGCTTAGTGGGGGGAGACACTGAAGCTTTCTTT.